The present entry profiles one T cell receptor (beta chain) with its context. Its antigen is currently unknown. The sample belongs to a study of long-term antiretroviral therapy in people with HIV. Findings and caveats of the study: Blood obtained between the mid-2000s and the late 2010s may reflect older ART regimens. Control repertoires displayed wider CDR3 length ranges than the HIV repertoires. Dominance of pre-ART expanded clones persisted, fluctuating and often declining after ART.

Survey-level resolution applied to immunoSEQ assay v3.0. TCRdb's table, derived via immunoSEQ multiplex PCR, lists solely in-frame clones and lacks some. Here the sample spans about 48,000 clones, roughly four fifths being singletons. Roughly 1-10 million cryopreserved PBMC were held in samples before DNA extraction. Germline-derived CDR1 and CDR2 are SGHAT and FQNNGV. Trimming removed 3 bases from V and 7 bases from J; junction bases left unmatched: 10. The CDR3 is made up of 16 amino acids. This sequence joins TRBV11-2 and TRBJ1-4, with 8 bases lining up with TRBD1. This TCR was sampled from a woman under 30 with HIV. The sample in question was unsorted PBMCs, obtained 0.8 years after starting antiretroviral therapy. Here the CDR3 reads CASSLEGDRGVEKLFF. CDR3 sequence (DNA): TGTGCCAGCAGCTTGGAGGGCGACAGGGGAGTTGAAAAACTGTTTTTT.